Each of the 5 T cell receptor beta chains below was sequenced from the same sample in a study of cytomegalovirus exposure and HLA in healthy donors. The PCR used 60 Vbeta and 13 Jbeta primers. Here immunoSEQ multiplex PCR was the method, and the copy in TCRdb shows in-frame clones only, minus some. Of more than 130,000 clones in the sample, roughly 75% were seen once. Sequenced: PBMCs. Source of these receptors: a middle-aged man in good health and CMV-seropositive.

The J gene is TRBJ2-3, the V gene TRBV12-5; tentatively, D is TRBD1 (8 bases). Germline V gene data show CDR1 as LGHNT and CDR2 as FRNRAP. The CDR3 has 15 amino acids. V lost 2 bases to trimming and J lost 1 base, with 10 bases between them. The chain's CDR3 is CASGLTGGGTDTQYF. The CDR3, as DNA: TGTGCTAGTGGTTTGACAGGGGGGGGCACAGATACGCAGTATTTT.

The J gene is TRBJ1-1, the V gene TRBV5-1; D is undetermined. Trimming cost V 3 bases and J 4 bases, with 10 bases left between them. The CDR3 sequence is 13 residues long. The germline V gene has CDR1 SGHRS and CDR2 YFSETQ. CDR3 sequence: CASSSTLGTEAFF. CDR3 in DNA: TGCGCCAGCAGCTCAACACTAGGCACTGAAGCTTTCTTT. The full variable domain, its missing parts supplied by reference TRBV5-1 and TRBJ1-1, is KAGVTQTPRYLIKTRGQQVTLSCSPISGHRSVSWYQQTPGQGLQFLFEYFSETQRNKGNFPGRFSGRQFSNSRSEMNVSTLELGDSALYLCASSSTLGTEAFFGQGTRLTVV.

This rearrangement joins TRBV19 to TRBJ2-3, with a tentative D call TRBD1 (6 bases). V lost 1 base and J lost 7, with 12 bases in between. CDR3 size: 14 residues. Looked up from germline, CDR1 is LNHDA and CDR2 is SQIVND (reference sequence). The CDR3 loop is CASSIGQGSNTQYF. The DNA of the CDR3 is TGTGCCAGTAGTATAGGGCAGGGGTCAAATACGCAGTATTTT.

The chain has TRBV7-9 and TRBJ2-7; the match to TRBD2 covers 11 bases. The CDR3 covers 14 residues. Germline assignment: CDR1 SEHNR and CDR2 FQNEAQ (reference sequence). After removal of 4 bases from V and 7 bases from J, the junction contained 6 bases not matched to a gene. CDR3 coding DNA: TGTGCCAGCAGCTCGGGGACTAGCGGCCGGGAGCAGTACTTC. Protein sequence: CASSSGTSGREQYF.

The chain employs TRBV19 and TRBJ2-7, with 8 bases fitting TRBD2. CDR3 length: 16 residues. The junction had 6 bases not matched to a gene; V was cut back by 2 bases and J by 0 bases. Germline V gene sequence: CDR1 LNHDA, CDR2 SQIVND (reference sequence). The CDR3 is CASSIYPRGASYEQYF. The CDR3 DNA follows: TGTGCCAGTAGTATATACCCGCGGGGGGCCTCCTACGAGCAGTACTTC.